These 18 T cell receptor beta chains originate from one sample sequenced in a study of human T cells and chemical hapten exposure. MiXCR, run by TCRdb on the RACE reads, gives a single entry per CDR3 protein. The repertoire includes 350,000 to 450,000 distinct CDR3 sequences, 4.5% to 6% of them detected once, and 2% to 3% sits in the top ten. Time point reported: pre-sensitization, week 0. Treatment denoted: therapeutic diphenylcyclopropenone sensitization with weekly scalp DPC. The source material was whole blood, sampled in connection with sensitization to the hapten diphenylcyclopropenone (DPC). The receptor source for this set is a woman aged 50 to 60 with alopecia areata. Some clones in this sample may be carry-over from other donors' samples.

The sample holds many counts of this clonotype. The J gene is TRBJ2-5, the V gene TRBV12-3 or TRBV12-4; 12 nucleotides agree with TRBD2. This CDR3 comprises 18 residues. The J segment lost 5 bases and the V segment lost 5 bases, leaving 15 bases of the junction unmatched. CDR3 protein: CASSRLAGASLSGETQYF. CDR3 sequence (DNA): TGTGCCAGCAGTCGACTAGCGGGGGCGTCTCTCTCTGGCGAGACCCAGTACTTC.

This clonotype was recorded many times. The J gene is TRBJ2-2, the V gene TRBV6-1; D is unclear. CDR3 length: 14 residues. V was trimmed by 8 bases and J by 0 bases, leaving 10 bases between them. CDR1 is MNHNS and CDR2 is SASEGT in the germline V gene. CDR3 residues: CASPLGPNTGELFF. Written as DNA, the CDR3 is TGTGCCAGCCCCCTTGGACCGAACACCGGGGAGCTGTTTTTT.

This clonotype came up many times. The rearrangement links TRBV11-2 to TRBJ1-1, with D perhaps TRBD1 (5 bases). CDR3 length: 15 amino acids. V dropped 4 bases and J dropped 3 bases, with 15 bases sitting between them. The germline gives CDR1 SGHAT, CDR2 FQNNGV. Written as DNA, the CDR3 is TGTGCCAGCAGCTCCCTTCCAGGCAGGGACACTGAAGCTTTCTTT. Residues: CASSSLPGRDTEAFF.

This clonotype was detected a few times. This chain links TRBV12-3 or TRBV12-4 with TRBJ1-2; D gene unclear. This CDR3 is 13 amino acids long. The ends were cut back, 1 base at V and 3 bases at J, with 6 bases in the middle. CDR3 nucleotides: TGTGCCAGCAGTTTAGTACGGCACTATGGCTACACCTTC. The encoded protein is CASSLVRHYGYTF.

The CDR3 nucleotides are TGCAGTGCAGAGGGGTCGACTAGCGGGAGTACCCACAATGAGCAGTTCTTC. Residues: CSAEGSTSGSTHNEQFF. J is TRBJ2-1 and V is TRBV20-1, with 12 bases aligning to TRBD2. V gave up 6 bases and J gave up 5 bases; unmatched junction bases: 14. The CDR3 is made up of 17 amino acids. The germline CDR1 and CDR2 sequences are DFQATT and SNEGSKA (reference sequence).

This clonotype was seen a handful of times. The rearrangement links TRBV7-2 to TRBJ2-1; tentative D call: TRBD2 (6 bases). With 5 bases removed from V and 4 bases from J, the gap between germline ends came to 18 bases. The CDR3 contains 16 residues. CDR1 and CDR2 from the germline V gene are SGHTA and FQGNSA. In nucleotides, the CDR3 is TGTGCCAGCAGCGGGCGGGGACTTCATAATTACAATGAGCAGTTCTTC. Encoded protein: CASSGRGLHNYNEQFF.

This clonotype was seen at least ten times. The chain has TRBV27 and TRBJ1-1, with unresolved D. V shed 1 base and J shed 5 bases, with 8 bases lying between them. The CDR3 length is 13 residues. The V gene's germline CDR1 is MNHEY and CDR2 SMNVEV (reference sequence). The CDR3 nucleotides are TGTGCCAGCAGTTTATACTTCAGGACTGAAGCTTTCTTT. This encodes CASSLYFRTEAFF.

This clonotype was seen a handful of times. The chain carries TRBV6-2 or TRBV6-3 and TRBJ2-1, with a weak D call TRBD1 (6 bases). Per the germline V gene, CDR1 is MNHEY and CDR2 is SVGEGT. V was clipped by 6 bases and J by 1 base, with 10 bases between them. This CDR3 is built from 14 residues. The CDR3 DNA is TGTGCCAGCAGCCAGGGGAGATCCTACAATGAGCAGTTCTTC. Its protein is CASSQGRSYNEQFF.

This clonotype has ten or more counts. As DNA, the CDR3 is TGTGCCAGCAGTTCTCACACAGGTCTGAATTCACCCCTCCACTTT. Translated, it gives CASSSHTGLNSPLHF. The chain recombines TRBV12-3 or TRBV12-4 with TRBJ1-6; maybe TRBD1 (5 bases). V lost 4 bases and J 7 bases, leaving 14 bases between the germline ends. This CDR3 contains 15 residues.

The table lists this clonotype with a few counts. The gene calls are TRBV10-3 and TRBJ1-2, with 7 bases identical to TRBD1. V shed 4 bases, J shed 5 bases, and the junction held 1 base outside the gene matches. Germline V gene lookup returns CDR1 ENHRY and CDR2 SYGVKD. This CDR3 comprises 12 residues. In nucleotides, the CDR3 is TGTGCCATCAGTGGGACAGGTTATGGCTACACCTTC. Protein sequence: CAISGTGYGYTF.

The V gene is TRBV12-3 or TRBV12-4, the J gene TRBJ2-1; 13 nucleotides match TRBD2. The CDR3 length is 18 residues. Unmatched junction bases numbered 4, after V lost 2 bases and J lost 0 bases. The chain's CDR3 is CASSLRLAGGVSYNEQFF. DNA for the CDR3: TGTGCCAGCAGTTTAAGACTAGCGGGAGGAGTCTCCTACAATGAGCAGTTCTTC.

The gene calls are TRBV2 and TRBJ2-3, with TRBD2 identical over 10 bases. CDR1 and CDR2 (germline): SNHLY, FYNNEI. Losses at the gene ends were 1 base for V and 6 bases for J; bases not matched to a gene: 4. The CDR3 spans 15 residues. This chain's CDR3 is CASSEEAGGLDTQYF. Here the CDR3 DNA reads TGTGCCAGCAGTGAAGAAGCGGGGGGGCTTGATACGCAGTATTTT.

The rearrangement uses TRBV12-3 or TRBV12-4 and TRBJ1-2; D is unresolved. This CDR3 spans 13 amino acids. The germline V and J ends were trimmed by 5 bases and 4 bases, with 11 bases remaining between them. The CDR3 nucleotides read TGTGCCAGCAGTCCTTCCGGGGTCTATGGCTACACCTTC. This encodes CASSPSGVYGYTF.

In this sample, this clonotype turned up many times. The CDR3 reads CASSKGYEHTDTQYF. The CDR3 DNA reads TGTGCCAGCAGCAAGGGGTATGAACACACAGATACGCAGTATTTT. The chain recombines TRBV28 with TRBJ2-3; a weak D match, TRBD1 (5 bases). V lost 6 bases and J 2 bases, leaving 15 bases between the germline ends. The CDR3 runs 15 residues. Per the germline V gene, CDR1 is MDHEN and CDR2 is SYDVKM.

In its sample, this clonotype was seen many times. This chain connects TRBV4-1 to TRBJ2-7; TRBD2 matches at 8 bases. There are 16 residues in the CDR3. V shed 4 bases and J 0 bases; nucleotides not matched to a gene: 8. CDR1 and CDR2 from the germline V gene are MGHRA and YSYEKL. CDR3 coding DNA: TGCGCCAGCAGCCCCACTGGGGCGGGGGGCTCCTACGAGCAGTACTTC. As protein: CASSPTGAGGSYEQYF.

Worth noting for this clonotype: A much larger clone differs by one base, so this may be a read error. The chain employs TRBV5-6 and TRBJ1-6; TRBD1 is a possible D gene (5 bases). The CDR3 covers 16 residues. Germline CDR1 is SGHDT and CDR2 is YYEEEE. Between the trimmed V and J ends, which lost 1 base and 7 bases, there was a span of 15 bases. CDR3 DNA sequence: TGTGCCAGCAGCTTGCCACTCGTGGGGCGCAATTCACCCCTCCACTTT. It encodes CASSLPLVGRNSPLHF.

The J gene is TRBJ2-7, the V gene TRBV4-2; D unclear. CDR3 size: 15 residues. Between the trimmed V and J ends, which lost 4 bases and 1 base, there was a span of 14 bases. From germline, CDR1 is LGHNA and CDR2 YNFKEQ. The CDR3 DNA sequence: TGTGCCAGCAGCCCCCAATGGAGCGAGTCCTACGAGCAGTACTTC. Amino acid sequence: CASSPQWSESYEQYF.

The table lists this clonotype with many counts. V and J are TRBV20-1 and TRBJ1-1; a possible D gene is TRBD1 (6 bases). Trimming removed 6 bases at V and 1 base at J, with 12 bases between. Germline-derived CDR1 and CDR2 are DFQATT and SNEGSKA (reference sequence). The CDR3 has 13 amino acids. The CDR3 reads CSAQRGANTEAFF. The CDR3 coding sequence is TGCAGTGCCCAAAGGGGGGCGAACACTGAAGCTTTCTTT.